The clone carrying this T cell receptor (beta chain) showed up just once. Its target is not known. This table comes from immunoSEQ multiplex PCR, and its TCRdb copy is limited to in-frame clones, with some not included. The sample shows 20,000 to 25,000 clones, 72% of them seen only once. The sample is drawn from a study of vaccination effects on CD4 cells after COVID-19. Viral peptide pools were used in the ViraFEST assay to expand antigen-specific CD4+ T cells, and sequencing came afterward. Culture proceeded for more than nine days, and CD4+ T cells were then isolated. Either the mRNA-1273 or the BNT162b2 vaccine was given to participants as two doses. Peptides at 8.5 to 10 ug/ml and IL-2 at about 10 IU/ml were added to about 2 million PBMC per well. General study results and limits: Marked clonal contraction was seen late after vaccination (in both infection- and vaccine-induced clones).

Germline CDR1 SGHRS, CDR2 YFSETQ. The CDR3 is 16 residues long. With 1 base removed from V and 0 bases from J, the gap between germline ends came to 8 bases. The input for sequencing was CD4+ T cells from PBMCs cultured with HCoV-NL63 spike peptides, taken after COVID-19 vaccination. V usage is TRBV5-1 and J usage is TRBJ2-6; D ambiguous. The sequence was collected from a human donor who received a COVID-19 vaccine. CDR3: CASSLPGPSGANVLTF. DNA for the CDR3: TGCGCCAGCAGCTTGCCAGGCCCCTCTGGGGCCAACGTCCTGACTTTC.